This record covers a single TCR beta chain. The data derive from a study of blood T cell repertoires in COVID-19. The CDR3 runs to 12 residues. In germline, CDR1 is MNHEY, CDR2 SVGAGI. Trimming took off 8 bases at V and 3 bases at J, with 11 bases between the two ends. Clones were sequenced by immunoSEQ multiplex PCR, and TCRdb holds only the in-frame ones, with some missing. The sample lists 24,000 or so clones; more than 75% were seen once. Sequencing input: peripheral blood. The sequence came from a human donor with active COVID-19. The donor label of this sample is uncertain. V and J are TRBV6-5 and TRBJ2-7; D possibly corresponds to TRBD1 (5 bases). The CDR3 loop is CASAVDSYEQYF. CDR3 sequence (DNA): TGTGCCAGCGCAGTAGACAGCTACGAGCAGTACTTC.